A single sample is the source of the 26 T cell receptor beta chains below, sequenced in a study of CD8 T cells in ankylosing spondylitis. MiXCR was run by TCRdb on the 5' RACE reads, yielding one entry per CDR3 protein. The table has 180,000 or so distinct CDR3 sequences, approximately 10% seen once. Sequences were obtained from blood, either unsorted or a sorted T cell fraction (not recorded which). The receptors were sampled from a male donor with ankylosing spondylitis or in good health (not recorded which).

This clonotype appeared a few times. The chain joins TRBV6-5 to TRBJ1-5; D is unclear. This CDR3 has 15 amino acids. Germline V gene lookup returns CDR1 MNHEY and CDR2 SVGAGI. Trimming removed 0 bases from V and 4 bases from J, with 10 bases in between. Here the CDR3 reads CASSYSGQPNQPQHF. The CDR3 region has the DNA TGTGCCAGCAGTTACTCAGGGCAGCCAAATCAGCCCCAGCATTTT.

In this sample, this clonotype turned up many times. The chain employs TRBV7-8 and TRBJ1-3, with D tentatively TRBD1 (6 bases). This CDR3 region has 16 residues. Germline V gives CDR1 SGHVS, CDR2 FQNEAQ. V was trimmed by 0 bases and J by 2 bases, leaving 11 bases between them. CDR3 in amino acids: CASSLAPDRPGNTIYF. The CDR3 DNA reads as TGTGCCAGCAGCTTAGCCCCGGACAGACCTGGAAACACCATATATTTT.

This clonotype occurred many times. The V gene is TRBV3-1, the J gene TRBJ2-3, with D uncertain. The CDR3 is 13 residues long. Deletions cut 4 bases from V and 3 bases from J, with 8 bases between. CDR1 and CDR2 from the germline V gene are LGHDT and YNNKEL (reference sequence). CDR3 bases: TGTGCCAGCAGCCGTCTAGTTACAGATACGCAGTATTTT. It translates to CASSRLVTDTQYF.

The gene calls are TRBV20-1 and TRBJ1-1; possible D gene TRBD1, 5 bases. The germline V and J ends were trimmed by 1 base and 4 bases, with 16 bases remaining between them. Per germline, CDR1 DFQATT and CDR2 SNEGSKA (reference sequence). This CDR3 has 15 amino acids. CDR3 nucleotides: TGCAGTGCTAGAGCAGTAGGGGCGGGGGGCACTGAAGCTTTCTTT. Translation: CSARAVGAGGTEAFF.

This clonotype was counted a few times. The CDR3 loop reads CASSFNRDEQYF. In DNA form, the CDR3 reads TGTGCCAGCTCCTTCAATCGAGACGAGCAGTACTTC. The chain employs TRBV18 and TRBJ2-7, with unresolved D. Germline loops: CDR1 KGHSH, CDR2 LQKENI. The CDR3 consists of 12 residues. V lost 6 bases and J lost 5, with 11 bases in between. The variable domain in full, with the rest retrieved from reference TRBV18 and TRBJ2-7, is NAGVMQNPRHLVRRRGQEARLRCSPMKGHSHVYWYRQLPEEGLKFMVYLQKENIIDESGMPKERFSAEFPKEGPSILRIQQVVRGDSAAYFCASSFNRDEQYFGPGTRLTVT.

This clonotype was recorded only once. The J gene is TRBJ2-2, the V gene TRBV6-2 or TRBV6-3, with 9 bases matching TRBD2. Unmatched junction bases numbered 13, after V lost 0 bases and J lost 5 bases. CDR1 is MNHEY, CDR2 SVGEGT, per germline. The CDR3 spans 19 residues. CDR3 residues: CASSYSDGSGGHKTGELFF. The CDR3 DNA is TGTGCCAGCAGTTACTCGGATGGTAGCGGGGGCCATAAAACCGGGGAGCTGTTTTTT.

This clonotype was seen many times. The CDR3, as DNA: TGTGCCAGCAGCCAGAAGGCGAACACTGAAGCTTTCTTT. It is translated as CASSQKANTEAFF. The gene calls are TRBV3-1 and TRBJ1-1; D is ambiguous. Trimming removed 3 bases at V and 1 base at J, with 6 bases between. Germline lookup yields CDR1 LGHDT and CDR2 YNNKEL (reference sequence). The CDR3 is 13 amino acids. The complete variable domain, with remaining parts taken from reference TRBV3-1 and TRBJ1-1, reads DTAVSQTPKYLVTQMGNDKSIKCEQNLGHDTMYWYKQDSKKFLKIMFSYNNKELIINETVPNRFSPKSPDKAHLNLHINSLELGDSAVYFCASSQKANTEAFFGQGTRLTVV.

The chain is built from TRBV14 and TRBJ2-7; D may be TRBD1 (6 bases). The CDR3 runs to 16 residues. Germline V gene sequence: CDR1 SGHDN, CDR2 FVKESK. Trimming took 1 base from V and 2 from J, leaving 15 bases between them. The CDR3 sequence is CASSQVYRAYPYEQYF. CDR3 DNA: TGTGCCAGCAGCCAAGTCTACAGGGCCTACCCCTACGAGCAGTACTTC.

There are many counts of this clonotype. The chain links TRBV15 to TRBJ1-1; D is unclear. This CDR3 is built from 13 residues. The germline V gene encodes CDR1 LNHNV and CDR2 YYDKDF (reference sequence). With 5 bases removed from V and 7 bases from J, the gap between germline ends came to 14 bases. CDR3 sequence (DNA): TGTGCCACCAGCTCTCGGGGTCGGGATGAAGCTTTCTTT. It encodes CATSSRGRDEAFF.

This clonotype was found a few times. J is TRBJ2-2 and V is TRBV7-9, with 9 bases aligning to TRBD1. The CDR3 is 15 amino acids. CDR1 is SEHNR, CDR2 FQNEAQ, per germline (reference sequence). The V and J ends lost 6 bases and 3 bases, in that order; junction bases with no gene match: 5. CDR3 loop: CASSPDRGDTGELFF. For the CDR3, the DNA is TGTGCCAGCAGTCCGGACAGGGGTGACACCGGGGAGCTGTTTTTT.

In its sample, this clonotype was seen many times. The rearrangement links TRBV6-1 to TRBJ1-2, with D possibly TRBD1 on 6 matching bases. V shed 6 bases and J shed 4 bases, with 12 bases lying between them. The CDR3 extends over 13 amino acids. Germline V gives CDR1 MNHNS, CDR2 SASEGT. CDR3 DNA sequence: TGTGCCAGCAGGAGGACAGCACCCTATGGCTACACCTTC. It translates to CASRRTAPYGYTF.

The chain joins TRBV11-2 to TRBJ2-1; the match to TRBD2 covers 7 bases. The V segment lost 7 bases and the J segment 0 bases; nucleotides outside the gene matches: 12. CDR3 length equals 17 residues. Germline V gene data show CDR1 as SGHAT and CDR2 as FQNNGV. CDR3: CASNPKGLTSSYNEQFF. CDR3 coding DNA: TGTGCCAGCAACCCTAAGGGACTAACAAGCTCCTACAATGAGCAGTTCTTC.

The chain uses TRBV4-3 and TRBJ2-5; D is tentatively TRBD1 or TRBD2 (6 bases each). CDR1 is LGHNA, CDR2 YSLEER, per germline. CDR3 length: 20 amino acids. The V end lost 0 bases, the J end lost 1 base, and 24 bases lay between the germline ends. In DNA, the CDR3 is TGCGCCAGCAGCCAAGATAAAGTCACAGGGACTGGATCGATCCAAGAGACCCAGTACTTC. Amino acid sequence: CASSQDKVTGTGSIQETQYF.

This clonotype was seen more than once but under ten times. This rearrangement joins TRBV5-1 to TRBJ2-5; a weak D match, TRBD2 (6 bases). V was clipped by 7 bases and J by 2 bases, with 9 bases between them. CDR3 length equals 12 residues. Germline V gives CDR1 SGHRS, CDR2 YFSETQ. DNA for the CDR3: TGCGCCAGCCGGAGGGGTCAAGAGACCCAGTACTTC. Its translation is CASRRGQETQYF.

This clonotype was counted many times. The V call is TRBV12-3 or TRBV12-4, the J call TRBJ1-2; 7 bases are a match to TRBD1. CDR3 size: 15 residues. Trimming cost V 3 bases and J 3 bases; bases outside gene matches: 7. Here the CDR3 DNA reads TGTGCCAGCAGTTTTGGAGGGGGCGCTGACTATGGCTACACCTTC. Translated: CASSFGGGADYGYTF.

This clonotype was seen at least ten times. CDR3 residues: CASSLGPWETQYF. CDR3 nucleotides: TGTGCCAGCAGCCTTGGGCCGTGGGAGACCCAGTACTTC. The rearrangement uses TRBV5-5 and TRBJ2-5; the D is unclear. The CDR3 contains 13 residues. Germline CDR1 SGHKS, CDR2 YYEKEE (reference sequence). Deletions cut 4 bases from V and 5 bases from J, with 12 bases between.

This clonotype was seen ten or more times. The chain links TRBV6-2 or TRBV6-3 to TRBJ1-3; D is undetermined. Between the trimmed V and J ends, which lost 10 bases and 1 base, there was a span of 20 bases. The germline gives CDR1 MNHEY, CDR2 SVGEGT. CDR3 length: 16 amino acids. CDR3 nucleotide sequence: TGTGCCACTACTAACCCAGGTCTGGCATCTGGAAACACCATATATTTT. Protein: CATTNPGLASGNTIYF.

A few counts support this clonotype. The V call is TRBV9, the J call TRBJ2-2; maybe TRBD1 (5 bases). The V gene's germline CDR1 is SGDLS and CDR2 YYNGEE. The CDR3 sequence is 13 residues long. V was cut by 3 bases and J by 5 bases, with 8 bases left in between. As DNA, the CDR3 is TGTGCCAGCAGCGAGAGACAGACCGGGGAGCTGTTTTTT. Amino acid sequence: CASSERQTGELFF. Looking up the rest from reference TRBV9 and TRBJ2-2 gives the full variable domain: DSGVTQTPKHLITATGQRVTLRCSPRSGDLSVYWYQQSLDQGLQFLIQYYNGEERAKGNILERFSAQQFPDLHSELNLSSLELGDSALYFCASSERQTGELFFGEGSRLTVL.

At least ten counts were recorded for this clonotype. The rearrangement links TRBV12-5 to TRBJ2-5; unclear D gene. CDR1 is LGHNT and CDR2 is FRNRAP in the germline V gene. V lost 6 bases and J lost 8, with 10 bases in between. CDR3 length: 11 residues. CDR3 coding DNA: TGTGCTAGTGGCCTCCAGGAAACCCAGTACTTC. It yields the protein CASGLQETQYF.

The chain recombines TRBV5-1 with TRBJ1-1; D possibly corresponds to TRBD1 (5 bases). The CDR3 is made up of 14 amino acids. V gave up 0 bases and J gave up 1 base, with 7 bases separating them. CDR1 and CDR2 (germline): SGHRS, YFSETQ. The CDR3 reads CASSLDRPNTEAFF. The CDR3 coding sequence is TGCGCCAGCAGCTTGGACAGGCCGAACACTGAAGCTTTCTTT.

This clonotype was found many times. This chain joins TRBV6-5 and TRBJ2-3; possibly TRBD2 for D (6 bases). The V end lost 2 bases, the J end lost 1 base, and 16 bases lay between the germline ends. The CDR3 consists of 17 residues. Germline V gene data show CDR1 as MNHEY and CDR2 as SVGAGI. The DNA of the CDR3 is TGTGCCAGCAGTTACACCCCAACGTCGGGGGGCACAGATACGCAGTATTTT. Protein: CASSYTPTSGGTDTQYF.

The chain uses TRBV30 and TRBJ1-1; D unresolved. Germline CDR1 is GTSNPN and CDR2 is SVGIG (reference sequence). The CDR3 runs 14 residues. Deletions cut 0 bases from V and 4 bases from J, with 12 bases between. The CDR3 DNA is TGTGCCTGGAGTGTAAAGGTTAGAGGCACTGAAGCTTTCTTT. Amino acids: CAWSVKVRGTEAFF. Filled out from reference TRBV30 and TRBJ1-1, the complete variable domain reads SQTIHQWPATLVQPVGSPLSLECTVEGTSNPNLYWYRQAAGRGLQLLFYSVGIGQISSEVPQNLSASRPQDRQFILSSKKLLLSDSGFYLCAWSVKVRGTEAFFGQGTRLTVV.

The chain is built from TRBV11-2 and TRBJ2-2, with D possibly matching TRBD1 (6 bases). The length of the CDR3 is 18 residues. Germline V gene lookup returns CDR1 SGHAT and CDR2 FQNNGV. Trimming cost V 0 bases and J 0 bases, with 14 bases left between them. CDR3 nucleotide sequence: TGTGCCAGCAGCTTAGAAAGGGCAGGGGAACCGAACACCGGGGAGCTGTTTTTT. Its protein is CASSLERAGEPNTGELFF.

This clonotype was counted ten times or more. This chain uses TRBV12-3 or TRBV12-4 with TRBJ2-1, with 9 bases lining up with TRBD2. This CDR3 spans 14 amino acids. The V gene end was trimmed by 6 bases and the J gene end by 0 bases; junction bases not matched to a gene: 0. CDR3 nucleotides: TGTGCCAGCAGACTAGCGGGCTCCTACAATGAGCAGTTCTTC. This sequence encodes CASRLAGSYNEQFF.

This clonotype was observed many times. The V gene is TRBV5-6, the J gene TRBJ1-1; unclear D gene. V lost 1 base and J 0 bases, leaving 13 bases between the germline ends. CDR1 SGHDT and CDR2 YYEEEE come from the germline V gene. This CDR3 comprises 16 residues. The CDR3 DNA follows: TGTGCCAGCAGCTTGTGGCAGACTGCTATGAACACTGAAGCTTTCTTT. Translated: CASSLWQTAMNTEAFF. The full variable domain, completed using reference TRBV5-6 and TRBJ1-1, is DAGVTQSPTHLIKTRGQQVTLRCSPKSGHDTVSWYQQALGQGPQFIFQYYEEEERQRGNFPDRFSGHQFPNYSSELNVNALLLGDSALYLCASSLWQTAMNTEAFFGQGTRLTVV.

This clonotype occurred a few times. CDR3: CASSHLGGAGETQYF. In DNA, the CDR3 is TGTGCCAGCAGCCATCTGGGGGGGGCCGGGGAGACCCAGTACTTC. The chain couples TRBV3-1 to TRBJ2-5, with D perhaps TRBD2 (7 bases). The germline gives CDR1 LGHDT, CDR2 YNNKEL (reference sequence). With 3 bases removed from V and 5 bases from J, the gap between germline ends came to 16 bases. The CDR3 totals 15 residues.